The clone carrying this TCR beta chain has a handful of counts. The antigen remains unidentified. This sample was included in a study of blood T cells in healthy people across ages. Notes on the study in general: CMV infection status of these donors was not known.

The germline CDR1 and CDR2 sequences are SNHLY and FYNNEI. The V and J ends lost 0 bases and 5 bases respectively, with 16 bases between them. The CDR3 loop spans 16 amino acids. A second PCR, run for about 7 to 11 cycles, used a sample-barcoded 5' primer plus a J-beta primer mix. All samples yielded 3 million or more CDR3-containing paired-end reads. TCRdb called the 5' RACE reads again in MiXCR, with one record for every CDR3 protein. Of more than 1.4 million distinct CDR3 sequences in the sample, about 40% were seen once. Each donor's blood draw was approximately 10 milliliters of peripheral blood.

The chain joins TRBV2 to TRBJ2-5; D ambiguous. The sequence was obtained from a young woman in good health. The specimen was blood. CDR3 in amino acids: CASSEAISFAEETQYF. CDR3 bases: TGTGCCAGCAGTGAAGCGATCTCTTTCGCGGAGGAGACCCAGTACTTC.